The T cell receptor (beta chain) under discussion was sequenced for a study of blood T cell repertoires in COVID-19. Study background: The United States, Italy and Spain provided the acute and convalescent COVID-19 samples. From T cells, B-cell-depleted T cells, or PBMCs came the material, which was cDNA or gDNA.

Original methodology: Scientists estimated how many nucleated cells there were by amplifying reference gene primers. Data came from immunoSEQ multiplex PCR; TCRdb stores just in-frame clones and leaves some out. V, J and clone size reflect that table, while D and trimming were determined from the DNA. This sample has about 320,000 clones, with around 86% found just once. From germline, CDR1 is SGHNT and CDR2 YYREEE (reference sequence). The CDR3 has 14 amino acids. V lost 3 bases to trimming and J lost 7 bases; unmatched junction nucleotides: 9. This TCR was recovered from a woman in her forties or fifties with acute or convalescent COVID-19. The chain combines TRBV5-4 with TRBJ1-2; 7 nucleotides align to TRBD1. Specimen: peripheral blood. CDR3 protein: CASSSQGRPGGYTF. DNA of the CDR3: TGTGCCAGCAGCTCACAGGGGAGGCCGGGTGGCTACACCTTC.